This TCR beta chain was captured by sequencing in a study of blood T cell repertoires in COVID-19. Study-wide context: Some COVID-19 samples were acute and others convalescent; all came from the United States, Italy and Spain. In each case, the material was cDNA or gDNA derived from T cells, B-cell-depleted T cells, or PBMCs.

This CDR3 has 15 amino acids. Trimming removed 6 bases from V and 6 bases from J; junction bases left unmatched: 6. CDR1 and CDR2 from the germline V gene are SGHVS and FQNEAQ. Source study methods: Estimation of nucleated cell counts was performed using reference gene primer amplification. Profiling relied on immunoSEQ multiplex PCR, and the TCRdb table lists in-frame clones only, not all of them. Clone size and the V and J calls come from that table; the DNA yielded D and trimming. The sample lists some 490,000 clones, approximately 85% occurring once. The receptor's source is a human donor in a cohort sampled during active COVID-19. The sequenced sample consisted of peripheral blood. This sequence joins TRBV7-8 and TRBJ1-5, with 12 bases matching TRBD1. CDR3 residues: CASSLRDRGLQPQHF. CDR3 bases: TGTGCCAGCAGTCTCCGGGACAGGGGGCTTCAGCCCCAGCATTTT.